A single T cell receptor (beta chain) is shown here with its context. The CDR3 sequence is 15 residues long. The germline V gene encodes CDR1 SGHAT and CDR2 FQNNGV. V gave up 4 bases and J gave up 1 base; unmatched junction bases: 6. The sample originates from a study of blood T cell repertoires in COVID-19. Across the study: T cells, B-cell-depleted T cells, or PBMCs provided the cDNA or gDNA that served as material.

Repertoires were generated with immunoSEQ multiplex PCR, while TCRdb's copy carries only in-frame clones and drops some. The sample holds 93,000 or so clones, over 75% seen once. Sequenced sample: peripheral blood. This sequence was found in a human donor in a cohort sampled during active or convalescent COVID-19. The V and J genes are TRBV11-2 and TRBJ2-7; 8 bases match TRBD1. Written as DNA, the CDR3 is TGTGCCAGCAGCTCCACGACAGGGGTATCCTACGAGCAGTACTTC. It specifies CASSSTTGVSYEQYF.